Presented here are 6 T cell receptor beta chains from one specimen sequenced in a study of Graves' ophthalmopathy and Graves' hyperthyroidism. TCR beta CDR3 amplification used RNA transcripts. An opening RT-PCR round employed HTBI primers and preceded a second-round multiplex PCR. TCRdb re-derived calls from the multiplex PCR reads in MiXCR, one entry per CDR3 protein. The top ten hold roughly 4.5% of the sample, which has about 550,000 distinct CDR3 sequences, approximately 37% seen once. Sequencing was carried out using peripheral blood or thyroid tissue (not recorded which). These receptors all stem from an adult man with Graves' hyperthyroidism.

This clonotype was seen a handful of times. This rearrangement joins TRBV28 to TRBJ1-2; D is undetermined. CDR1 is MDHEN, CDR2 SYDVKM, per germline. V gave up 7 bases and J gave up 2 bases, with 11 bases separating them. The CDR3 extends over 13 amino acids. CDR3 nucleotide sequence: TGTGCCAGCACTCCGAACCTCAACTATGGCTACACCTTC. Protein product: CASTPNLNYGYTF.

The chain employs TRBV7-9 and TRBJ2-2; 8 bases agree with TRBD1. After removal of 6 bases from V and 4 bases from J, the junction contained 22 bases not matched to a gene. There are 20 residues in the CDR3. Germline V gives CDR1 SEHNR, CDR2 FQNEAQ (reference sequence). CDR3 bases: TGTGCCAGCAGTTCCACGGGGGTTCGCAGGGGGCTGGCGAGCACCGGGGAGCTGTTTTTT. It is translated as CASSSTGVRRGLASTGELFF. Looking up the rest from reference TRBV7-9 and TRBJ2-2 gives the full variable domain: DTGVSQNPRHKITKRGQNVTFRCDPISEHNRLYWYRQTLGQGPEFLTYFQNEAQLEKSRLLSDRFSAERPKGSFSTLEIQRTEQGDSAMYLCASSSTGVRRGLASTGELFFGEGSRLTVL.

The chain has TRBV29-1 and TRBJ2-3, with 8 bases aligning to TRBD2. V shed 7 bases and J 2 bases; nucleotides not matched to a gene: 8. CDR3 length: 14 amino acids. Germline V CDR1 and CDR2: SQVTM, ANQGSEA. The CDR3 region is CSAELAEPTDTQYF. CDR3 DNA sequence: TGCAGCGCCGAACTAGCGGAACCCACAGATACGCAGTATTTT.

This clonotype has a count of ten or more. The chain has TRBV24-1 and TRBJ1-5; no clear D gene. Germline values: CDR1 KGHDR, CDR2 SFDVKD. V was trimmed by 4 bases and J by 2 bases, leaving 11 bases between them. The CDR3 sequence is 15 residues long. The CDR3 region is CATSDPGEGNQPQHF. As DNA, the CDR3 is TGTGCCACCAGTGACCCCGGGGAAGGCAATCAGCCCCAGCATTTT.

The sample holds a few counts of this clonotype. The chain joins TRBV12-3 or TRBV12-4 to TRBJ1-5; D might be TRBD1 (6 bases). V was clipped by 2 bases and J by 5 bases, with 10 bases between them. CDR3 length equals 14 residues. CDR3 region: CASSLSQGHQPQHF. CDR3 DNA sequence: TGTGCCAGCAGTTTATCCCAGGGGCATCAGCCCCAGCATTTT.

This clonotype was seen many times. At one of its ends the junction is not consistent with the germline gene, which may arise from a read error. The rearrangement links TRBV10-2 to TRBJ1-6; perhaps TRBD1 as D (5 bases). CDR1 is WSHSY and CDR2 is SAAADI in the germline V gene. The CDR3 consists of 13 residues. CDR3 sequence (DNA): TGTGCCAGCTCAGAGGGACTACATTCACCCCTCCACTTT. It translates to CASSEGLHSPLHF.